One and the same sample provided the 21 T cell receptor beta chains below, sequenced in a study of blood T cell repertoires in COVID-19. Measured with immunoSEQ multiplex PCR; TCRdb has only the in-frame clones, and not every one. The table shows about 190,000 clones, with around 90% occurring only once. The material sequenced was peripheral blood. The receptors shown here come from a human donor in a cohort sampled during active COVID-19.

The rearrangement joins TRBV4-1 to TRBJ1-1, with D maybe TRBD1 (5 bases). This CDR3 has 16 residues. The germline CDR1 and CDR2 sequences are MGHRA and YSYEKL. V was shortened by 1 base and J by 1 base, with 13 bases between the two germline ends. DNA of the CDR3: TGCGCCAGCAGCCAAGTCCCGGGCAGGGCGAACACTGAAGCTTTCTTT. Translation gives CASSQVPGRANTEAFF.

The chain combines TRBV4-1 with TRBJ2-4; 8 nucleotides agree with TRBD1. Germline V gene sequence: CDR1 MGHRA, CDR2 YSYEKL. V lost 0 bases to trimming and J lost 3 bases; unmatched junction nucleotides: 10. This CDR3 is built from 18 residues. CDR3 sequence: CASSQDPVGQDNKNIQYF. The DNA of the CDR3 is TGCGCCAGCAGCCAAGACCCCGTGGGACAGGACAACAAAAACATTCAGTACTTC.

The V call is TRBV4-3, the J call TRBJ2-5; D perhaps matches TRBD2 (5 bases). This CDR3 contains 17 residues. Trimming stripped 0 bases from V and 4 bases from J, with 18 bases between. Germline V gene data show CDR1 as LGHNA and CDR2 as YSLEER. The CDR3 coding sequence is TGCGCCAGCAGCCAAGATGCGAGCGGCCCCGGTCGAGAGACCCAGTACTTC. It codes for CASSQDASGPGRETQYF.

The V and J genes are TRBV10-1 and TRBJ2-3, with 7 positions matching TRBD2. The CDR3 contains 12 residues. V trimming: 8 bases; J trimming: 6 bases; junction bases outside the gene matches: 5. Germline CDR1 is WNHNN and CDR2 is SYGVQD (reference sequence). CDR3 DNA sequence: TGCGCCAGCCCACTAGCGATGGATACGCAGTATTTT. Its protein product is CASPLAMDTQYF.

The V call is TRBV7-2, the J call TRBJ1-2; D is possibly TRBD1 (5 bases). Germline V gene lookup returns CDR1 SGHTA and CDR2 FQGNSA. With 5 bases removed from V and 5 bases from J, the gap between germline ends came to 15 bases. The CDR3 is 14 residues long. CDR3: CASSPLGPRYGYTF. CDR3 nucleotide sequence: TGTGCCAGCAGCCCCCTGGGGCCGAGGTATGGCTACACCTTC.

The chain joins TRBV14 to TRBJ2-2, with unresolved D. The CDR3 covers 13 residues. Trimming stripped 8 bases from V and 3 bases from J, with 10 bases between. CDR1 and CDR2 (germline): SGHDN, FVKESK. The CDR3: CASGELDTGELFF. CDR3 coding DNA: TGTGCCAGCGGTGAATTAGACACCGGGGAGCTGTTTTTT. Looking up the rest from reference TRBV14 and TRBJ2-2 gives the full variable domain: EAGVTQFPSHSVIEKGQTVTLRCDPISGHDNLYWYRRVMGKEIKFLLHFVKESKQDESGMPNNRFLAERTGGTYSTLKVQPAELEDSGVYFCASGELDTGELFFGEGSRLTVL.

The chain couples TRBV4-3 to TRBJ2-7; D is undetermined. This CDR3 region has 15 residues. Germline V gene data show CDR1 as LGHNA and CDR2 as YSLEER. Trimming removed 4 bases from V and 1 base from J, with 14 bases in between. The CDR3 loop reads CASSPSPTDSYEQYF. CDR3 DNA sequence: TGCGCCAGCAGCCCCTCCCCGACTGATTCCTACGAGCAGTACTTC.

The V and J genes are TRBV7-2 and TRBJ2-7; 12 nucleotides align to TRBD1. There are 15 residues in the CDR3. The V and J ends lost 5 bases and 4 bases, in that order; junction bases with no gene match: 6. Germline CDR1 SGHTA, CDR2 FQGNSA. The CDR3 DNA reads as TGTGCCAGCAGCCCGGGACAGGGGGCTACTTACGAGCAGTACTTC. It codes for CASSPGQGATYEQYF. Supplemented by reference TRBV7-2 and TRBJ2-7, the full variable domain reads GAGVSQSPSNKVTEKGKDVELRCDPISGHTALYWYRQSLGQGLEFLIYFQGNSAPDKSGLPSDRFSAERTGGSVSTLTIQRTQQEDSAVYLCASSPGQGATYEQYFGPGTRLTVT.

This sequence joins TRBV5-5 and TRBJ2-2; possible D gene TRBD1, 6 bases. Germline CDR1 SGHKS, CDR2 YYEKEE (reference sequence). Trimming took 0 bases from V and 4 from J, leaving 22 bases between them. This CDR3 contains 19 residues. For the CDR3, the DNA is TGTGCCAGCAGCTTGGTCGTGCTGGGGGCGCGTAAATCCACCGGGGAGCTGTTTTTT. Encoded protein: CASSLVVLGARKSTGELFF.

The chain has TRBV5-6 and TRBJ1-1, with 9 bases identical to TRBD1. The trim removed 0 bases at V and 5 bases at J, leaving 2 bases unmatched. Germline-derived CDR1 and CDR2 are SGHDT and YYEEEE. The length of the CDR3 is 14 residues. CDR3 loop: CASSLAGTGTEAFF. The CDR3 DNA is TGTGCCAGCAGCTTGGCTGGGACAGGGACTGAAGCTTTCTTT. Variable domain in full (rest from reference TRBV5-6 and TRBJ1-1): DAGVTQSPTHLIKTRGQQVTLRCSPKSGHDTVSWYQQALGQGPQFIFQYYEEEERQRGNFPDRFSGHQFPNYSSELNVNALLLGDSALYLCASSLAGTGTEAFFGQGTRLTVV.

The chain is built from TRBV11-2 and TRBJ2-1; 8 nucleotides align to TRBD1. CDR1 SGHAT and CDR2 FQNNGV come from the germline V gene. Trimming took 5 bases from V and 9 from J; bases not matched to a gene: 9. This CDR3 contains 14 residues. The CDR3 nucleotides read TGTGCCAGCAGCACGCCGGGACAGGTAGCTGAGCAGTTCTTC. Translation gives CASSTPGQVAEQFF.

The gene calls are TRBV5-6 and TRBJ1-5; no definite D call. Trimming pared 3 bases from V and 3 bases from J, leaving 13 bases between. The CDR3 runs 15 residues. Germline V gives CDR1 SGHDT, CDR2 YYEEEE. The DNA for the CDR3 is TGTGCCAGCAGCTCCAGATTGTTAGCCAATCAGCCCCAGCATTTT. It codes for CASSSRLLANQPQHF.

The genes are TRBV6-6 and TRBJ1-5; D is possibly TRBD1 (5 bases). Germline CDR1 reads MNHNY; CDR2 reads SVGAGI (reference sequence). CDR3 length equals 15 residues. Trimming removed 6 bases at V and 2 bases at J, with 14 bases between. Here the CDR3 DNA reads TGTGCCAGCAGAACGAACACAGGACGCAATCAGCCCCAGCATTTT. Encoded protein: CASRTNTGRNQPQHF.

The V call is TRBV27, the J call TRBJ2-1; possible D gene TRBD2, 7 bases. Germline CDR1 and CDR2: MNHEY and SMNVEV (reference sequence). Between the trimmed V and J ends, which lost 5 bases and 1 base, there was a span of 18 bases. The CDR3 spans 17 residues. The CDR3 is CASSRGGARASYNEQFF. The CDR3 DNA follows: TGTGCCAGCAGTCGCGGGGGCGCTAGGGCGTCCTACAATGAGCAGTTCTTC.

The V gene is TRBV5-1, the J gene TRBJ2-3; D is possibly TRBD2 (7 bases). Trimming left V 6 bases short and J 5 bases short, with 19 bases between. CDR3 length: 15 amino acids. The germline V gene encodes CDR1 SGHRS and CDR2 YFSETQ. The CDR3 loop reads CASTSGGPRGDTQYF. The CDR3 DNA reads as TGCGCCAGCACTTCGGGGGGCCCTCGAGGAGATACGCAGTATTTT.

V is TRBV4-1 and J is TRBJ2-5, with D perhaps TRBD1 (6 bases). The CDR3 covers 15 residues. The V gene lost 1 base and the J gene lost 1 base, with 10 bases spanning the gap. Germline V CDR1 and CDR2: MGHRA, YSYEKL. CDR3 sequence reads: CASSQAGVFQETQYF. DNA of the CDR3: TGCGCCAGCAGCCAAGCAGGGGTATTCCAAGAGACCCAGTACTTC.

The V call is TRBV5-4, the J call TRBJ2-4; 7 bases line up with TRBD2. The CDR3 has 16 amino acids. The junction had 13 bases not matched to a gene; V was cut back by 4 bases and J by 6 bases. Germline V gene data show CDR1 as SGHNT and CDR2 as YYREEE (reference sequence). The CDR3 loop is CASSPDQRGGGNIQYF. CDR3 nucleotides: TGTGCCAGCAGCCCTGATCAGCGGGGCGGGGGAAACATTCAGTACTTC.

The chain couples TRBV11-2 to TRBJ2-5, with 12 bases that match TRBD2. Per the germline V gene, CDR1 is SGHAT and CDR2 is FQNNGV. V dropped 1 base and J dropped 6; count of bases not matched to a gene: 6. The CDR3 loop spans 16 amino acids. The CDR3 DNA reads TGTGCCAGCAGCTTAGCACTAGCGGGAGGAGGACAGACCCAGTACTTC. Protein product: CASSLALAGGGQTQYF.

The rearrangement links TRBV6-4 to TRBJ2-2; 12 bases fit TRBD2. V lost 4 bases to trimming and J lost 5 bases; unmatched junction nucleotides: 2. This CDR3 is 15 amino acids long. CDR1 is MRHNA and CDR2 is SNTAGT in the germline V gene. The CDR3 nucleotides are TGTGCCAGCAGTGCACTAGCGGGAGGAACCGGGGAGCTGTTTTTT. Encoded protein: CASSALAGGTGELFF.

The chain combines TRBV15 with TRBJ2-3; D may be TRBD1 (5 bases). The CDR3 contains 17 residues. From germline, CDR1 is LNHNV and CDR2 YYDKDF (reference sequence). V was shortened by 0 bases and J by 0 bases, with 13 bases between the two germline ends. The CDR3: CATSRDQVGDSTDTQYF. The CDR3 DNA is TGTGCCACCAGCAGAGATCAAGTAGGGGATAGCACAGATACGCAGTATTTT.

The rearrangement uses TRBV9 and TRBJ1-5, with 10 bases fitting TRBD1. Germline-derived CDR1 and CDR2 are SGDLS and YYNGEE. The CDR3 contains 16 residues. Unmatched junction bases numbered 8, after V lost 5 bases and J lost 3 bases. The DNA of the CDR3 is TGTGCCAGCAGGGACACCGGGACAGGGGACAATCAGCCCCAGCATTTT. Residues: CASRDTGTGDNQPQHF.